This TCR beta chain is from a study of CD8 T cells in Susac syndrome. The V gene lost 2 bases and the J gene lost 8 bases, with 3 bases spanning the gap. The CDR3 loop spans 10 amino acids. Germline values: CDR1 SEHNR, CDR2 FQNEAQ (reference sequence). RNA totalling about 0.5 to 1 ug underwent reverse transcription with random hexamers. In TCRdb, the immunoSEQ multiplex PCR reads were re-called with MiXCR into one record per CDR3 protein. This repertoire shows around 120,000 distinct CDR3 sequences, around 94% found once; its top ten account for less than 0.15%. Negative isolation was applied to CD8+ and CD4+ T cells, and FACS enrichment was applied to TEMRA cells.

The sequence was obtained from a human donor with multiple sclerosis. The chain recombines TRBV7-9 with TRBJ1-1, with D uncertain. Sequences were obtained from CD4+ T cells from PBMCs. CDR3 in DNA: TGTGCCAGCAGCTTACGGGAAGCTTTCTTT. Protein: CASSLREAFF.